The 15 T cell receptor beta chains reported below all come from one sample, sequenced in a study of blood T cells in healthy people across ages (dated by TCRdb to between 2014 and 2017). The library was produced with 5' RACE. The instrument given in TCRdb is Illumina HiSeq 2500. A second PCR of roughly 6 to 11 cycles was run with a J-beta primer mix and a sample-barcoded 5' primer. Clones were called with MiXCR by TCRdb after fastp trimmed the public reads at Q25, and only in-frame beta chains were retained. Rows matching on CDR3 protein sequence are summarized as one entry with the most common DNA and genes. For this sample there are about 730,000 distinct CDR3 sequences; 35% to 45% appear just once. 20% to 25% of the sample is in the top ten clones. The sample consisted of blood. These receptors were obtained from a woman in her sixties or seventies in good health.

This clonotype was detected a few times. The genes are TRBV20-1 and TRBJ2-5, with 10 positions matching TRBD2. The assigned J gene may be wrong: the sequence end matches TRBJ2-4 better. Germline V CDR1 and CDR2: DFQATT, SNEGSKA (reference sequence). This CDR3 region has 15 residues. The CDR3 bases are TGCAGTGCTAGTGATACTAGCGGGATAGGGAACATTCAGTACTTC. Amino acid sequence: CSASDTSGIGNIQYF.

This chain joins TRBV12-3 or TRBV12-4 and TRBJ2-5; D possibly corresponds to TRBD2 (5 bases). With 6 bases removed from V and 4 bases from J, the gap between germline ends came to 15 bases. The CDR3 covers 14 residues. The CDR3 DNA reads as TGTGCCAGCAGCCGACGAACCCGGGGAGAGACCCAGTACTTC. It is translated as CASSRRTRGETQYF.

This clonotype was seen a handful of times. V usage is TRBV5-1 and J usage is TRBJ2-5; D not certain. The CDR3 covers 15 residues. The V end was cut by 0 bases, the J end by 3 bases, with 12 bases between. CDR1 SGHRS and CDR2 YFSETQ come from the germline V gene. The CDR3 nucleotides read TGCGCCAGCAGCTTGGCCGCACGAGAAGAAGAGACCCAGTACTTC. Its translation is CASSLAAREEETQYF.

V is TRBV9 and J is TRBJ1-1; D is ambiguous. CDR3 length: 14 residues. V gave up 1 base and J gave up 8 bases, with 15 bases separating them. CDR1 and CDR2 (germline): SGDLS, YYNGEE. CDR3 coding DNA: TGTGCCAGCAGCGTAAGCGAGACGGAGACCGAAGCTTTCTTT. It codes for CASSVSETETEAFF.

The table lists this clonotype with many counts. This chain joins TRBV15 and TRBJ2-1; weak D call: TRBD1 (6 bases). CDR3 length equals 12 residues. V lost 0 bases and J 9 bases, leaving 6 bases between the germline ends. The germline V gene encodes CDR1 LNHNV and CDR2 YYDKDF (reference sequence). The CDR3 DNA sequence: TGTGCCACCAGCAGAGACAGGGGTGAGCAGTTCTTC. Translation: CATSRDRGEQFF.

This clonotype was seen more than once but under ten times. The rearrangement uses TRBV29-1 and TRBJ2-5; D gene unclear. From germline, CDR1 is SQVTM and CDR2 ANQGSEA. There are 13 residues in the CDR3. The V end was cut by 0 bases, the J end by 5 bases, with 10 bases between. The CDR3 DNA is TGCAGCGTTGAAGATGGTGGGTGGGAGACCCAGTACTTC. Its protein is CSVEDGGWETQYF.

The V gene is TRBV7-6, the J gene TRBJ1-2, with D unclear. Trimming removed 5 bases at V and 0 bases at J, with 16 bases between. The CDR3 spans 16 residues. Germline V CDR1 and CDR2: SGHVS, FNYEAQ. CDR3 sequence reads: CASSPSGRLANYGYTF. CDR3 nucleotides: TGTGCCAGCAGCCCCTCCGGACGGTTAGCTAACTATGGCTACACCTTC.

This clonotype was seen a few times. This rearrangement joins TRBV7-2 to TRBJ2-1; 11 nucleotides match TRBD1. The CDR3 contains 15 residues. V gave up 5 bases and J gave up 9 bases; unmatched junction bases: 9. Per germline, CDR1 SGHTA and CDR2 FQGNSA. CDR3 DNA: TGTGCCAGCAGCCACCGGGACAGGGGGACTGGTGAGCAGTTCTTC. Translating gives CASSHRDRGTGEQFF.

This clonotype was counted between two and nine times. The chain links TRBV7-3 to TRBJ2-3; D is ambiguous. Germline CDR1 SGHTA, CDR2 FQGTGA. V shed 2 bases and J shed 5 bases, with 11 bases lying between them. CDR3 length equals 14 residues. CDR3 protein: CASSLQLGGDTQYF. The CDR3 nucleotides read TGTGCCAGCAGCTTACAGTTAGGCGGAGATACGCAGTATTTT.

The table lists this clonotype with a few counts. V usage is TRBV5-5 and J usage is TRBJ2-1; 10 nucleotides agree with TRBD1. This CDR3 comprises 17 residues. The V segment lost 4 bases and the J segment 3 bases; nucleotides outside the gene matches: 10. The germline CDR1 and CDR2 sequences are SGHKS and YYEKEE (reference sequence). The CDR3 sequence is CASSRSGTGAHYNEQFF. The CDR3, as DNA: TGTGCCAGCAGCCGGTCCGGGACAGGGGCCCACTACAATGAGCAGTTCTTC.

This clonotype was counted between two and nine times. The chain carries TRBV5-1 and TRBJ1-4, with D perhaps matching TRBD1 (6 bases). Germline loops: CDR1 SGHRS, CDR2 YFSETQ. V lost 0 bases, J lost 6 bases, and 21 bases lay in between. This CDR3 contains 18 residues. Written as DNA, the CDR3 is TGCGCCAGCAGCTTGGTACGGCAAGGGACATCCGGAGATGAAAAACTGTTTTTT. Amino acids: CASSLVRQGTSGDEKLFF.

The J gene is TRBJ1-1, the V gene TRBV5-1; D unclear. Germline V CDR1 and CDR2: SGHRS, YFSETQ. V lost 2 bases, J lost 4 bases, and 15 bases lay in between. The CDR3 totals 15 residues. The CDR3 reads CASSFGPSPGTEAFF. Written as DNA, the CDR3 is TGCGCCAGCAGCTTTGGGCCCTCCCCGGGCACTGAAGCTTTCTTT.

This clonotype was found once. The chain links TRBV7-9 to TRBJ2-5; D call uncertain. Germline CDR1 and CDR2: SEHNR and FQNEAQ (reference sequence). CDR3 length equals 15 residues. The V and J ends lost 7 bases and 11 bases respectively, with 26 bases between them. This chain's CDR3 is CASISFERRTNEQYF. The DNA for the CDR3 is TGTGCCAGCATCTCCTTCGAGAGGCGAACCAATGAGCAGTACTTC.

This clonotype was counted between two and nine times. The rearrangement links TRBV6-5 to TRBJ2-1; 10 bases are shared with TRBD1. The CDR3 runs 16 residues. V gave up 2 bases and J gave up 6 bases; unmatched junction bases: 7. The germline V gene encodes CDR1 MNHEY and CDR2 SVGAGI. CDR3 sequence (DNA): TGTGCCAGCAGTTACGGGACGGGACAGGGGACCAATGAGCAGTTCTTC. It yields the protein CASSYGTGQGTNEQFF.

This clonotype was found a few times. The V gene is TRBV4-2, the J gene TRBJ2-5; 11 nucleotides match TRBD1. The CDR3 runs 16 residues. Germline V gene sequence: CDR1 LGHNA, CDR2 YNFKEQ. The ends lost 2 bases at V and 4 bases at J; junction bases unmatched: 6. CDR3 nucleotides: TGTGCCAGCAGCCAACGGACAGGGGGCGTCGGAGAGACCCAGTACTTC. It translates to CASSQRTGGVGETQYF.